This T cell receptor beta chain is drawn from a study of T cells in tuberculosis. At the level of the study: IGRA-negative adolescents, IGRA-positive adolescents with latent tuberculosis and adults with active tuberculosis formed this South African cohort. Within 7 days of starting treatment, or before, PBMC were stored.

Findings and limits, study-wide: Smaller alpha distances in active tuberculosis partly reflected shorter CDR3-alpha lengths.

V was cut by 0 bases and J by 6 bases, with 9 bases left in between. Looked up from germline, CDR1 is SGHTA and CDR2 is FQGNSA. This CDR3 has 13 amino acids. TCRdb keeps only in-frame clones here, not all; method: immunoSEQ multiplex PCR. The sample has about 49,000 clones, 90% to 95% seen once. This clone was seen once. As yet, its antigen is unknown. Time point meaning: new active TB diagnosis, blood taken before or within 7 days of starting treatment. On average approximately 90,000 T cells per donor were immunosequenced. The sample here was PBMCs, taken at tuberculosis diagnosis. The receptor was derived from an adult with tuberculosis. This chain links TRBV7-2 with TRBJ2-7, with D uncertain. CDR3 sequence: CASSLADLGEQYF. The CDR3 DNA reads TGTGCCAGCAGCTTAGCGGATCTAGGCGAGCAGTACTTC.